This is a list of T cell receptor beta chains from one sample in a study of blood T cell repertoires in COVID-19. Generated by immunoSEQ multiplex PCR, the TCRdb table keeps only in-frame clones and is missing some. The table has about 170,000 clones, about 88% seen once. The specimen was peripheral blood. The receptors were gathered from a man aged 50-60 years who had recovered from COVID-19. Each CDR3 is given with its conserved first and last residue. Fields, in order: V gene, clone size, J gene, D gene, CDR3 protein, CDR3 DNA. D genes are given only for firm matches. Size is stated for part of the rows, as once, few or many counts, or as a class when the clone is expanded.

V: TRBV7-3; size: once; J: TRBJ1-1; D: TRBD1; CDR3: CASSLGGTAEAFF; DNA: TGTGCCAGCAGCTTAGGGGGGACAGCTGAAGCTTTCTTT
V: TRBV24-1; size: -; J: TRBJ1-2; D: -; CDR3: CATSDYLDSYGYTF; DNA: TGTGCCACCAGTGATTATTTGGACAGCTATGGCTACACCTTC
V: TRBV29-1; size: -; J: TRBJ1-2; D: TRBD1; CDR3: CSVEGTGSGGYTF; DNA: TGCAGCGTCGAGGGGACAGGCAGCGGTGGCTACACCTTC
V: TRBV6-1; size: -; J: TRBJ2-5; D: -; CDR3: CASSEGAPGETQYF; DNA: TGTGCCAGCAGTGAGGGGGCCCCTGGGGAGACCCAGTACTTC
V: TRBV9; size: -; J: TRBJ2-2; D: TRBD2; CDR3: CASSTSGRDTGELFF; DNA: TGTGCCAGCAGTACTAGCGGGAGAGACACCGGGGAGCTGTTTTTT
V: TRBV9; size: -; J: TRBJ2-1; D: -; CDR3: CASSVGTGNEQFF; DNA: TGTGCCAGCAGCGTAGGCACAGGGAATGAGCAGTTCTTC
V: TRBV9; size: -; J: TRBJ2-2; D: -; CDR3: CASSVSGNTGELFF; DNA: TGTGCCAGCAGCGTATCGGGGAATACCGGGGAGCTGTTTTTT
V: TRBV11-3; size: few; J: TRBJ2-1; D: -; CDR3: CASSGQYNEQFF; DNA: TGTGCCAGCAGCGGCCAGTACAATGAGCAGTTCTTC
V: TRBV9; size: -; J: TRBJ2-5; D: -; CDR3: CASSEGDRVVQETQYF; DNA: TGTGCCAGCAGCGAGGGCGACAGAGTGGTACAAGAGACCCAGTACTTC
V: TRBV3-1/TRBV3-2; size: -; J: TRBJ2-2; D: TRBD1; CDR3: CASSRSGTGTGELFF; DNA: TGTGCCAGCAGCCGCTCCGGGACAGGAACCGGGGAGCTGTTTTTT
V: TRBV28; size: -; J: TRBJ2-7; D: TRBD1; CDR3: CASLSTPGTGPYEQYF; DNA: TGTGCCAGCCTTTCCACCCCCGGGACAGGACCCTACGAGCAGTACTTC
V: TRBV5-4; size: -; J: TRBJ2-1; D: TRBD2; CDR3: CASSLPSGGKEQFF; DNA: TGTGCCAGCAGCTTGCCTAGCGGGGGGAAGGAGCAGTTCTTC
V: TRBV7-2; size: once; J: TRBJ1-2; D: -; CDR3: CASSLGGTSNYGYTF; DNA: TGTGCCAGCAGCTTAGGGGGCACTTCTAACTATGGCTACACCTTC
V: TRBV5-1; size: -; J: TRBJ2-1; D: TRBD2; CDR3: CASSKGSGRAEGEQFF; DNA: TGCGCCAGCAGCAAAGGTAGCGGGAGGGCCGAGGGTGAGCAGTTCTTC
V: TRBV25-1; size: once; J: TRBJ1-2; D: -; CDR3: CASSEFGGAGGYTF; DNA: TGTGCCAGCAGTGAATTCGGGGGAGCGGGTGGCTACACCTTC
V: TRBV18; size: -; J: TRBJ2-7; D: -; CDR3: CASSPGGGEGQYF; DNA: TGTGCCAGCTCACCAGGCGGGGGCGAGGGGCAGTACTTC
V: TRBV5-1; size: -; J: TRBJ1-1; D: TRBD1; CDR3: CASSLIPGGTEAFF; DNA: TGCGCCAGCAGCCTTATCCCAGGGGGAACTGAAGCTTTCTTT
V: TRBV3-1/TRBV3-2; size: -; J: TRBJ2-7; D: TRBD2; CDR3: CASSPGLAAYEQYF; DNA: TGTGCCAGCAGCCCGGGACTAGCGGCCTACGAGCAGTACTTC
V: TRBV19; size: -; J: TRBJ2-3; D: TRBD1; CDR3: CASSPRDRSTDTQYF; DNA: TGTGCCAGTAGTCCCCGGGACAGGAGCACAGATACGCAGTATTTT
V: TRBV19; size: -; J: TRBJ2-1; D: -; CDR3: CASSIRRRTGAYNEQFF; DNA: TGTGCCAGTAGTATTCGCCGGCGGACGGGAGCCTACAATGAGCAGTTCTTC
V: TRBV7-6; size: -; J: TRBJ1-2; D: TRBD1; CDR3: CASSPFGTDYGYTF; DNA: TGTGCCAGCAGCCCCTTCGGGACAGACTATGGCTACACCTTC
V: TRBV10-2; size: -; J: TRBJ1-6; D: TRBD1; CDR3: CASSESATGKNSPLHF; DNA: TGCGCCAGCAGTGAGTCGGCGACAGGGAAGAACTCACCCCTCCACTTT
V: TRBV19; size: -; J: TRBJ1-5; D: TRBD1; CDR3: CASSSDRGRDQPQHF; DNA: TGTGCCAGTAGCTCAGACAGGGGGCGAGATCAGCCCCAGCATTTT
V: TRBV5-8; size: -; J: TRBJ2-2; D: -; CDR3: CASSFLAGANTGELFF; DNA: TGTGCCAGCAGCTTTCTGGCAGGGGCGAACACCGGGGAGCTGTTTTTT
V: TRBV4-1; size: -; J: TRBJ2-7; D: -; CDR3: CASSQGSTPGQGHYEQYF; DNA: TGCGCCAGCAGCCAAGGGAGTACCCCCGGACAAGGACATTACGAGCAGTACTTC
V: TRBV29-1; size: -; J: TRBJ2-1; D: TRBD2; CDR3: CSTGWLTSANEQFF; DNA: TGCAGCACAGGCTGGTTGACTAGCGCCAATGAGCAGTTCTTC
V: TRBV3-1/TRBV3-2; size: few; J: TRBJ1-2; D: TRBD1; CDR3: CASSLGQGAHYGYTF; DNA: TGTGCCAGCAGCTTAGGACAGGGGGCGCACTATGGCTACACCTTC
V: TRBV30; size: -; J: TRBJ1-6; D: -; CDR3: CAWSVSGSRNSPLHF; DNA: TGTGCCTGGAGTGTTTCCGGGAGTCGTAATTCACCCCTCCACTTT
V: TRBV7-2; size: -; J: TRBJ2-5; D: TRBD1; CDR3: CASSSWTGVQETQYF; DNA: TGTGCCAGCAGCTCGTGGACAGGGGTTCAAGAGACCCAGTACTTC
V: TRBV7-2; size: once; J: TRBJ2-7; D: TRBD1; CDR3: CASSLRWDRVAYEQYF; DNA: TGTGCCAGCAGCTTAAGGTGGGACAGGGTGGCCTACGAGCAGTACTTC
V: TRBV7-2; size: -; J: TRBJ2-3; D: -; CDR3: CASSFKHTDTQYF; DNA: TGTGCCAGCAGCTTCAAGCACACAGATACGCAGTATTTT
V: TRBV6-5; size: -; J: TRBJ1-5; D: -; CDR3: CASSLKNQGSQPQHF; DNA: TGTGCCAGCAGTTTAAAGAATCAGGGTAGTCAGCCCCAGCATTTT
V: TRBV7-2; size: -; J: TRBJ1-3; D: -; CDR3: CASSHQGFGNTIYF; DNA: TGTGCCAGCAGCCACCAGGGTTTCGGAAACACCATATATTTT
V: TRBV19; size: -; J: TRBJ1-6; D: -; CDR3: CASSLNDPLGGVGSPLHF; DNA: TGTGCCAGTAGTCTTAACGACCCCTTGGGGGGTGTCGGTTCACCCCTCCACTTT
V: TRBV5-1; size: once; J: TRBJ1-1; D: -; CDR3: CASSLETELNTEAFF; DNA: TGCGCCAGCAGCTTGGAAACAGAGCTGAACACTGAAGCTTTCTTT
V: TRBV5-1; size: -; J: TRBJ1-6; D: TRBD1; CDR3: CASSQGTGSLSPLHF; DNA: TGCGCCAGCAGCCAAGGGACAGGGTCTTTGTCACCCCTCCACTTT
V: TRBV7-3; size: -; J: TRBJ2-1; D: TRBD2; CDR3: CASSLGLAGDEQFF; DNA: TGTGCCAGCAGTCTGGGACTAGCGGGGGATGAGCAGTTCTTC
V: TRBV12-5; size: -; J: TRBJ1-3; D: -; CDR3: CASGLGHRSFSGNTIYF; DNA: TGTGCTAGTGGTTTGGGGCACCGCTCCTTCTCTGGAAACACCATATATTTT
V: TRBV10-2; size: -; J: TRBJ2-7; D: -; CDR3: CASSAGGIDSYEQYF; DNA: TGCGCCAGCAGTGCGGGGGGCATTGACTCCTACGAGCAGTACTTC
V: TRBV7-9; size: once; J: TRBJ1-4; D: -; CDR3: CASSWQATNEKLFF; DNA: TGTGCCAGCAGCTGGCAGGCAACTAATGAAAAACTGTTTTTT